This TCR beta chain was identified during a study of T cell responses to AZD1222 COVID-19 vaccine (dated by TCRdb to the early 2020s). For the study in its entirety: AZD1222 recipients with second doses at about 4 weeks or about 12 weeks were pooled, because spike-specific TCR depth and breadth did not differ between schedules. TCR sequencing was performed for approximately 240 trial participants, of whom about 200 were given two doses of AZD1222 and some 26 were given two doses of MenACWY control vaccine. Trial participants were enrolled into age subgroups of 18-55, 56-69 and 70-plus years, which contained about 150, 28 and 57 TCR-sequenced participants, respectively.

V is cut by 5 bases and J by 8 bases, and the space between the germline ends is 12 bases. The CDR3 sequence holds 12 residues, the cysteine and phenylalanine included. Only the CDR3 DNA is retained, 36 bases long and in frame from the first base. From a lookup of the germline V gene (reference sequence), CDR1 and CDR2 are LGHDT and YNNKEL. Study-level results and caveats: Conclusions about previously exposed vaccinees were limited because only six AZD1222 recipients were SARS-CoV-2 seropositive at baseline. Participants were mostly white British, with more females than males. The authors suggested clonal diversity may have been underestimated. Spike-specific TCR breadth and depth rose significantly after two AZD1222 doses compared with day 0 and with MenACWY recipients. Because no samples from the day 14 peak response were available, repertoires could be characterized only after the peak T cell response. The 56-69-year group was small, and its depth increase did not reach significance, likely because of low power. Reportedly, close to half of the unique spike-specific TCRs recognized epitopes lying outside the regions that are mutated in the B.1.351 and B.1.1.7 variants. The vaccine-associated CD4 TCRs covered the entire spike protein, and the dominant responses fell in regions 160-218 and 743-854.

The CDR3 regions of human TCRbeta chains were analyzed by immunosequencing. Under the source paper's analysis protocol: TCRs in the repertoires were compared against a reference library of SARS-CoV-2-specific TCRs that had been generated with the MIRA antigen-specificity platform. Breadth meant the fraction of unique TCRs that were SARS-CoV-2-associated, whereas depth meant the fraction of total T cells that were SARS-CoV-2-associated. Using the MIRA data, every spike-specific TCR was mapped to the spike region that the TCR reacted to and assigned to either a CD4 or a CD8 class. Log10-transformed breadth and depth values were compared by one-way ANOVA with Sidak's multiple comparisons tests. The clones in this table, taken by TCRdb from immuneACCESS, are in-frame only. Not every clone is retained; where verified, under half of the shortfall comes from an unresolved V gene, and the cause of the rest is unknown. That table gives V, J and clone size, and the DNA gave D and trimming. Recorded for this sample are around 120,000 clones; about nine tenths of them occurred a single time. The top ten clones comprise 7% to 9% of the sample.

Taken with the paper, the label for time point translates to: baseline before first vaccination. Vaccinee samples came from UK trials COV001 and COV002, including a single-blind randomized controlled phase 2/3 trial of AZD1222 (ChAdOx1 nCoV-19) in healthy adults. For TCRbeta chain sequencing, PBMC samples were collected from trial participants at day 0 and at day 28 after the second dose. Regarding this clone: What antigen it recognizes has not been identified. No base quality values were provided; no much bigger clone lies one nucleotide off.

The specimen comprised peripheral blood, sampled on day 0 of AZD1222 vaccination. This chain joins TRBV3-1 (or the pseudogene TRBV3-2) to TRBJ1-2; the D region possibly corresponds to TRBD1 (6 bases align). This receptor was identified in an adult in good health. The CDR3 region: CASSNRERGYTF. Read as DNA, the sequence is TGTGCCAGCAGCAACAGGGAAAGGGGCTACACCTTC.